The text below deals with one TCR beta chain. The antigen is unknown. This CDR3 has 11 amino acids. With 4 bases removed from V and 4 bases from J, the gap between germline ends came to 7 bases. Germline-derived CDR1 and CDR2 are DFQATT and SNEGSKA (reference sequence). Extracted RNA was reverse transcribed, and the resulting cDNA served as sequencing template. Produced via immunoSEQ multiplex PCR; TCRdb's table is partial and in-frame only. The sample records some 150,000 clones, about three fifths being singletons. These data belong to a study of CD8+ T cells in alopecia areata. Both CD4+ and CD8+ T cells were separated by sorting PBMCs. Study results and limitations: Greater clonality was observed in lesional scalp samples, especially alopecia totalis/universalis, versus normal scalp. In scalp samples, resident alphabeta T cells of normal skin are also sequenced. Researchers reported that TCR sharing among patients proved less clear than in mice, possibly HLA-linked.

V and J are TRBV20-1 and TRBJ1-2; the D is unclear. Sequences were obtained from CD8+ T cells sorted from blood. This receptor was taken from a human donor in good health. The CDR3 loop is CSATEGYGYTF. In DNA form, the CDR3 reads TGCAGTGCTACAGAGGGCTATGGCTACACCTTC.